These 22 T cell receptor beta chains were all obtained from the same sample, sequenced in a study of blood T cell repertoires in COVID-19. Clones were sequenced by immunoSEQ multiplex PCR, and TCRdb holds only the in-frame ones, with some missing. Of about 120,000 clones listed, around nine tenths were seen once; the top ten hold around 2.1%. The material sequenced was peripheral blood. The receptors come from a woman in her 50s with acute or convalescent COVID-19.

The V call is TRBV27, the J call TRBJ2-7; unclear D gene. The germline V gene encodes CDR1 MNHEY and CDR2 SMNVEV (reference sequence). This CDR3 contains 11 residues. Trimming took 3 bases from V and 5 from J, leaving 5 bases between them. CDR3 in DNA: TGTGCCAGCAGTTTCCAAAACGAGCAGTACTTC. It encodes CASSFQNEQYF.

The chain carries TRBV29-1 and TRBJ1-5, with D perhaps matching TRBD1 (5 bases). The CDR3 is 14 amino acids. Germline V gene lookup returns CDR1 SQVTM and CDR2 ANQGSEA. V lost 6 bases and J 3 bases, leaving 15 bases between the germline ends. The CDR3 loop is CSVTTDSNNQPQHF. CDR3 DNA: TGCAGCGTAACCACTGACAGTAACAATCAGCCCCAGCATTTT.

This sequence joins TRBV10-3 and TRBJ1-1; 8 nucleotides match TRBD1. Germline CDR1 and CDR2: ENHRY and SYGVKD. The length of the CDR3 is 14 residues. The V segment lost 5 bases and the J segment 1 base; nucleotides outside the gene matches: 3. The CDR3 DNA reads as TGTGCCATCAGTCAGCAGGGGGCGAACACTGAAGCTTTCTTT. It codes for CAISQQGANTEAFF.

CDR3 DNA: TGTGCCAGCAGCCAGACTAGCGGGAGTCTCAATGAGCAGTTCTTC. Protein product: CASSQTSGSLNEQFF. This chain joins TRBV7-9 and TRBJ2-1; 12 bases match TRBD2. Per the germline V gene, CDR1 is SEHNR and CDR2 is FQNEAQ (reference sequence). Trimming took 5 bases from V and 6 from J; bases not matched to a gene: 5. The CDR3 is 15 amino acids.

The chain couples TRBV6-5 to TRBJ2-7; maybe TRBD1 (6 bases). Trimming took 5 bases from V and 3 from J, leaving 11 bases between them. The CDR3 is 13 amino acids. Germline lookup yields CDR1 MNHEY and CDR2 SVGAGI. The CDR3 DNA is TGTGCCAGCAGTAAGGGACACCTCTACGAGCAGTACTTC. Amino acids: CASSKGHLYEQYF.

As regards this clone: A junction end diverges from the germline sequence, so it may reflect a read error. V is TRBV5-8 and J is TRBJ1-5, with D possibly TRBD1 on 5 matching bases. The CDR3 runs to 15 residues. Germline V CDR1 and CDR2: SGHTS, YDEGEE. CDR3 coding DNA: TGTGCCAGCAGCTCGGGGGTGAATAGCGATCAGCCCCAGCATTTT. Encoded protein: CASSSGVNSDQPQHF. Full variable domain (missing parts from reference TRBV5-8 and TRBJ1-5): EAGVTQSPTHLIKTRGQQATLRCSPISGHTSVYWYQQALGLGLQFLLWYDEGEERNRGNFPPRFSGRQFPNYSSELNVNALELEDSALYLCASSSGVNSDQPQHFGDGTRLSIL.

This sequence joins TRBV5-1 and TRBJ1-2; D is possibly TRBD1 (5 bases). The CDR3 has 16 residues. The germline V gene encodes CDR1 SGHRS and CDR2 YFSETQ. Trimming stripped 0 bases from V and 4 bases from J, with 16 bases between. CDR3 sequence (DNA): TGCGCCAGCAGCTTGGGGGGGACTCCCGGAGTCTATGGCTACACCTTC. The encoded protein is CASSLGGTPGVYGYTF.

The chain joins TRBV27 to TRBJ2-7; D possibly corresponds to TRBD2 (5 bases). V lost 3 bases and J lost 4, with 16 bases in between. In germline, CDR1 is MNHEY, CDR2 SMNVEV (reference sequence). The CDR3 contains 15 residues. CDR3 DNA: TGTGCCAGCAGTTTCTTCCGGGGTTTCGGATACGAGCAGTACTTC. This encodes CASSFFRGFGYEQYF.

The chain is built from TRBV7-7 and TRBJ2-2; 13 positions agree with TRBD2. The CDR3 contains 19 residues. V gave up 2 bases and J gave up 0 bases; unmatched junction bases: 6. Germline assignment: CDR1 SSHAT and CDR2 FNYEAQ (reference sequence). CDR3 protein: CASSLKGLAGYANTGELFF. In DNA, the CDR3 is TGTGCCAGCAGCTTAAAGGGACTAGCGGGATACGCGAACACCGGGGAGCTGTTTTTT. Complete variable domain (other parts from reference TRBV7-7 and TRBJ2-2): GAGVSQSPRYKVTKRGQDVTLRCDPISSHATLYWYQQALGQGPEFLTYFNYEAQPDKSGLPSDRFSAERPEGSISTLTIQRTEQRDSAMYRCASSLKGLAGYANTGELFFGEGSRLTVL.

This clone has just a few counts. The V and J genes are TRBV4-2 and TRBJ1-1; 7 bases are shared with TRBD1. Germline lookup yields CDR1 LGHNA and CDR2 YNFKEQ. V shed 4 bases, J shed 5 bases, and the junction held 10 bases outside the gene matches. This CDR3 has 15 amino acids. Here the CDR3 reads CASSPNRGVRTEAFF. CDR3 coding DNA: TGTGCCAGCAGCCCAAACAGGGGAGTAAGGACTGAAGCTTTCTTT.

CDR3 nucleotide sequence: TGTGCCAGCAGCCCCGGCGGGGTGGGAGCCTACGAGCAGTACTTC. Encoded protein: CASSPGGVGAYEQYF. V is TRBV7-9 and J is TRBJ2-7; D perhaps matches TRBD2 (6 bases). The CDR3 is 15 amino acids. Trimming took off 5 bases at V and 2 bases at J, with 16 bases between the two ends. From germline, CDR1 is SEHNR and CDR2 FQNEAQ (reference sequence).

The chain couples TRBV11-2 to TRBJ2-7; 7 positions agree with TRBD2. The CDR3 has 15 residues. Germline V gene lookup returns CDR1 SGHAT and CDR2 FQNNGV. J gave up 3 bases and V 4 bases, and 9 bases lay outside the gene matches. The CDR3 DNA follows: TGTGCCAGCAGCTACCCGGCGGGAGCCTTCTACGAGCAGTACTTC. This translates into CASSYPAGAFYEQYF.

The chain links TRBV5-6 to TRBJ1-3; TRBD1 agrees at 11 bases. Trimming took 4 bases from V and 4 from J; bases not matched to a gene: 7. This CDR3 has 16 amino acids. CDR1 SGHDT and CDR2 YYEEEE come from the germline V gene. The CDR3, as DNA: TGTGCCAGCAGCGCCAGGACAGGGGGCGCCGGAAACACCATATATTTT. Translation: CASSARTGGAGNTIYF. The full variable domain, completed using reference TRBV5-6 and TRBJ1-3, is DAGVTQSPTHLIKTRGQQVTLRCSPKSGHDTVSWYQQALGQGPQFIFQYYEEEERQRGNFPDRFSGHQFPNYSSELNVNALLLGDSALYLCASSARTGGAGNTIYFGEGSWLTVV.

This clone was seen a single time. The rearrangement links TRBV9 to TRBJ2-5; a weak D match, TRBD2 (6 bases). CDR1 is SGDLS, CDR2 YYNGEE, per germline. Trimming shortened V by 4 bases and J by 5 bases, and 15 bases separated the two germline ends. This CDR3 is 14 amino acids long. CDR3 coding DNA: TGTGCCAGCAGCCTCCGATGGGGGGTGGAGACCCAGTACTTC. Its translation is CASSLRWGVETQYF. The whole variable domain, filled in from reference TRBV9 and TRBJ2-5, reads DSGVTQTPKHLITATGQRVTLRCSPRSGDLSVYWYQQSLDQGLQFLIQYYNGEERAKGNILERFSAQQFPDLHSELNLSSLELGDSALYFCASSLRWGVETQYFGPGTRLLVL.

A note on this clone: Other nucleotide sequences in the sample specify the same CDR3. The V call is TRBV7-2, the J call TRBJ1-2; 7 bases fit TRBD1. Per the germline V gene, CDR1 is SGHTA and CDR2 is FQGNSA. The CDR3 consists of 13 residues. V dropped 5 bases and J dropped 3; count of bases not matched to a gene: 3. The CDR3 protein is CASSPGTDYGYTF. For the CDR3, the DNA is TGTGCCAGCAGCCCAGGGACAGACTATGGCTACACCTTC.

V usage is TRBV6-5 and J usage is TRBJ2-1, with D possibly being TRBD2 (6 bases). The germline V gene encodes CDR1 MNHEY and CDR2 SVGAGI. This CDR3 spans 14 amino acids. Trimming took off 9 bases at V and 4 bases at J, with 16 bases between the two ends. CDR3 nucleotide sequence: TGTGCCAGTTGGGGCGGGGAGCCGTACAATGAGCAGTTCTTC. Translation gives CASWGGEPYNEQFF.

The chain links TRBV15 to TRBJ2-4, with a possible D match to TRBD1 (6 bases). The CDR3 loop spans 16 amino acids. Deletions cut 1 base from V and 1 base from J, with 11 bases between. The germline gives CDR1 LNHNV, CDR2 YYDKDF (reference sequence). For the CDR3, the DNA is TGTGCCACCAGCAGAGGACAGGTCGAGGCCAAAAACATTCAGTACTTC. This codes for CATSRGQVEAKNIQYF.

CDR3 sequence: CASSQTGSAYNEQFF. DNA for the CDR3: TGTGCCAGCAGCCAAACAGGGTCCGCCTACAATGAGCAGTTCTTC. The chain employs TRBV5-6 and TRBJ2-1, with D tentatively TRBD1 (6 bases). V was cut by 4 bases and J by 2 bases, with 13 bases left in between. The CDR3 spans 15 residues. Germline V gene data show CDR1 as SGHDT and CDR2 as YYEEEE.

This clone came up once. The gene calls are TRBV11-3 and TRBJ2-1; 7 bases are shared with TRBD2. Germline-derived CDR1 and CDR2 are SGHNT and YENEEA. CDR3 length: 16 amino acids. The trim removed 5 bases at V and 5 bases at J, leaving 12 bases unmatched. CDR3 amino acids: CASSHLLADWDNEQFF. In DNA, the CDR3 is TGTGCCAGCAGCCACCTCCTAGCGGATTGGGACAATGAGCAGTTCTTC. The variable domain in full, completed from reference TRBV11-3 and TRBJ2-1, reads EAGVVQSPRYKIIEKKQPVAFWCNPISGHNTLYWYLQNLGQGPELLIRYENEEAVDDSQLPKDRFSAERLKGVDSTLKIQPAELGDSAVYLCASSHLLADWDNEQFFGPGTRLTVL.

The CDR3 nucleotides read TGTGCCAGCAGTGAAACAGGAATCAATCAGCCCCAGCATTTT. It specifies CASSETGINQPQHF. This sequence joins TRBV6-1 and TRBJ1-5, with TRBD1 as a possible D gene (5 bases). This CDR3 contains 14 residues. V lost 2 bases, J lost 3 bases, and 8 bases lay in between. Germline assignment: CDR1 MNHNS and CDR2 SASEGT.

This clone was seen just once. This rearrangement joins TRBV9 to TRBJ1-1; TRBD1 is a possible D gene (6 bases). Germline CDR1 SGDLS, CDR2 YYNGEE. The CDR3 is 14 amino acids. Trimming removed 3 bases from V and 1 base from J, with 10 bases in between. CDR3 DNA sequence: TGTGCCAGCAGCGCCCCGGACAGGAACACTGAAGCTTTCTTT. This gives the protein CASSAPDRNTEAFF. Drawing the rest from reference TRBV9 and TRBJ1-1, the complete variable domain is DSGVTQTPKHLITATGQRVTLRCSPRSGDLSVYWYQQSLDQGLQFLIQYYNGEERAKGNILERFSAQQFPDLHSELNLSSLELGDSALYFCASSAPDRNTEAFFGQGTRLTVV.

The V and J genes are TRBV7-3 and TRBJ2-3, with D hard to call. CDR3 length: 15 residues. CDR1 and CDR2 (germline): SGHTA, FQGTGA. V gave up 2 bases and J gave up 2 bases, with 11 bases separating them. CDR3 region: CASSLEFSSTDTQYF. The CDR3 coding sequence is TGTGCCAGCAGCTTAGAGTTCTCCTCCACAGATACGCAGTATTTT. The variable domain in full, with the rest retrieved from reference TRBV7-3 and TRBJ2-3, is GAGVSQTPSNKVTEKGKYVELRCDPISGHTALYWYRQSLGQGPEFLIYFQGTGAADDSGLPNDRFFAVRPEGSVSTLKIQRTERGDSAVYLCASSLEFSSTDTQYFGPGTRLTVL.